This T cell receptor (beta chain) was recovered during a study of B cell selection in AIRE deficiency. Study-wide results and limits: Shared Treg sequences had shorter CDR3s, biased toward rearrangements with few non-templated insertions. Healthy Tconv contained about 37% of shared healthy Treg sequences; only TCRbeta sequenced. About a third of healthy-shared Treg TCRbeta sequences appeared in patient Tconv cells.

Original processing methods: Treg pools: roughly 6.2x10^4 distinct patient, some 1x10^5 donor TCRbeta sequences. The assay was immunoSEQ multiplex PCR, and TCRdb's table has in-frame clones only and misses some. D and trimming come from the DNA, and the V and J calls and clone size come from that table. The sample has 11,000 to 15,000 clones; about 93% are singletons. Concerning this clone: Its target is unknown.

Sorted regulatory T cells were CD4-positive, CD25-high and CD127-low or negative. Germline V CDR1 and CDR2: ENHRY, SYGVKD. The CDR3 is made up of 16 amino acids. V lost 3 bases to trimming and J lost 7 bases, with 19 bases between them. This clonotype was obtained from a human donor with AIRE deficiency. What was sequenced was Tregs sorted from PBMCs. The chain combines TRBV10-3 with TRBJ2-1; no definite D call. The CDR3: CAISDPPTLGRNEQFF. The CDR3 nucleotides read TGTGCCATCAGTGACCCCCCCACGTTGGGCCGGAATGAGCAGTTCTTC.